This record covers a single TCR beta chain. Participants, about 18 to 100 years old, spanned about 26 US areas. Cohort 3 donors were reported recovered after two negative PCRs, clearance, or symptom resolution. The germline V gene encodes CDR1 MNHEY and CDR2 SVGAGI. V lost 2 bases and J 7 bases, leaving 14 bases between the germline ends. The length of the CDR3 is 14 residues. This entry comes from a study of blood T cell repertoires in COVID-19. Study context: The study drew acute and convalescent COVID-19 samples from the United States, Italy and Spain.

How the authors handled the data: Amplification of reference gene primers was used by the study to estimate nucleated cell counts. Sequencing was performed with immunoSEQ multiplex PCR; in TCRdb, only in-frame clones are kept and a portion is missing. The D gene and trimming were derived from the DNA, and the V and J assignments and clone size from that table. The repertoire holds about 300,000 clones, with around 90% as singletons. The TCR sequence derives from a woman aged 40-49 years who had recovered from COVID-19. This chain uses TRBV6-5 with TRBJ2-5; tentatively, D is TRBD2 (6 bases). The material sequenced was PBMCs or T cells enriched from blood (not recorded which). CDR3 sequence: CASSYNRGEGTQYF. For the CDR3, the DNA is TGTGCCAGCAGTTACAACCGCGGGGAAGGGACCCAGTACTTC.